The entry that follows covers one T cell receptor (beta chain) sequence. The antigen is unknown. Only in-frame clones appear in the TCRdb table, and some are missing; sequencing was by immunoSEQ multiplex PCR. Counted here are about 35,000 clones, 92% occurring once; the ten biggest clones make up 3% to 4.5%. The data were taken from a study of chemoradiotherapy in HPV16-positive cancers. Study-wide points: Candidate HPV-specific clones and E7-related TCR motifs grew in tumor during treatment. The functional HPV-specific definition rests on just a couple of HPV16-positive patients.

From germline, CDR1 is SEHNR and CDR2 FQNEAQ (reference sequence). The CDR3 consists of 15 residues. V shed 4 bases and J 1 base; nucleotides not matched to a gene: 3. The V and J genes are TRBV7-9 and TRBJ1-4; the match to TRBD1 covers 7 bases. The source was blood, collected from a patient who underwent chemoradiotherapy. This TCR derives from a human donor with HPV-associated anogenital cancer. CDR3 sequence (DNA): TGTGCCAGCAGCTCGGGACAGATAACTAATGAAAAACTGTTTTTT. The encoded protein is CASSSGQITNEKLFF. The full variable domain, rest sourced from reference TRBV7-9 and TRBJ1-4, is DTGVSQNPRHKITKRGQNVTFRCDPISEHNRLYWYRQTLGQGPEFLTYFQNEAQLEKSRLLSDRFSAERPKGSFSTLEIQRTEQGDSAMYLCASSSGQITNEKLFFGSGTQLSVL.